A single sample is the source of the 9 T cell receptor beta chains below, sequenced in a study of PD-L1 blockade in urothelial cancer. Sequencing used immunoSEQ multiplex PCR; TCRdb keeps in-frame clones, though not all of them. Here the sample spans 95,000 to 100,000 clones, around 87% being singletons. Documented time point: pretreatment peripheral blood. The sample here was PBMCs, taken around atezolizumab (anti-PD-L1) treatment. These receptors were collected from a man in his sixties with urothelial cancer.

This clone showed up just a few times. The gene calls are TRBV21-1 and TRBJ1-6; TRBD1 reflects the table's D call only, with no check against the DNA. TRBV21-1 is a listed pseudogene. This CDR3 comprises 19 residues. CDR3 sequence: CASSKRWTGIGVVNSPLHF. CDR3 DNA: TGTGCCAGCAGCAAGAGGTGGACAGGGATCGGTGTAGTGAATTCACCCCTCCACTTT.

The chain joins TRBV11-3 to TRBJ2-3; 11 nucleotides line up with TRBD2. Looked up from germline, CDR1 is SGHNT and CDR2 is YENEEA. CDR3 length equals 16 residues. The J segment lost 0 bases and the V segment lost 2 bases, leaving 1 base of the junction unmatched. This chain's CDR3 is CASSLRLAGSTDTQYF. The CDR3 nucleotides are TGTGCCAGCAGCTTAAGACTAGCGGGGAGCACAGATACGCAGTATTTT.

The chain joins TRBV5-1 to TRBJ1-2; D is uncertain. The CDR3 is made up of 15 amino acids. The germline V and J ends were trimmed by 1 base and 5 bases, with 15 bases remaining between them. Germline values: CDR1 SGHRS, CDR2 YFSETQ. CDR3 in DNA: TGCGCCAGCAGCTTGAATAGTCTTTCTATTTATGGCTACACCTTC. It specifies CASSLNSLSIYGYTF.

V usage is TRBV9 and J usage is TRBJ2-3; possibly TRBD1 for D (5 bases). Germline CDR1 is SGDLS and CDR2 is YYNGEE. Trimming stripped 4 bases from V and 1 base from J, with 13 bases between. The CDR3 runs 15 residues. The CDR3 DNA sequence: TGTGCCAGCAGCCGCGCCACAGGACGCACAGATACGCAGTATTTT. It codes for CASSRATGRTDTQYF. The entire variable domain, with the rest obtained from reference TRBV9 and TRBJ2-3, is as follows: DSGVTQTPKHLITATGQRVTLRCSPRSGDLSVYWYQQSLDQGLQFLIQYYNGEERAKGNILERFSAQQFPDLHSELNLSSLELGDSALYFCASSRATGRTDTQYFGPGTRLTVL.

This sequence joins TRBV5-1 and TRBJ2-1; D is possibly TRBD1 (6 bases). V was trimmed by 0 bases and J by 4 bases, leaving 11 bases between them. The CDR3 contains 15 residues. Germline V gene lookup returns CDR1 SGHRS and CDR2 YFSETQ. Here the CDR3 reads CASSLVQGQYNEQFF. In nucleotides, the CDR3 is TGCGCCAGCAGCTTGGTTCAGGGGCAGTACAATGAGCAGTTCTTC.

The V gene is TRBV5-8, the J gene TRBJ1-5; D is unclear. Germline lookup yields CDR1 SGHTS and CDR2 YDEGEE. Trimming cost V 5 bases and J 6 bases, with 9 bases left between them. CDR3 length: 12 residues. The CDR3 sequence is CASRGRGQPQHF. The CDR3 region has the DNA TGTGCCAGCAGGGGGAGAGGTCAGCCCCAGCATTTT.

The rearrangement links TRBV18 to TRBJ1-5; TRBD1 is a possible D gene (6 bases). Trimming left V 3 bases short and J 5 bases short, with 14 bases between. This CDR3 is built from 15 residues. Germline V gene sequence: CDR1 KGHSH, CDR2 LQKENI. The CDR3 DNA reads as TGTGCCAGCTCACCTACAGGGAGGGTGGATCAGCCCCAGCATTTT. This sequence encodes CASSPTGRVDQPQHF.

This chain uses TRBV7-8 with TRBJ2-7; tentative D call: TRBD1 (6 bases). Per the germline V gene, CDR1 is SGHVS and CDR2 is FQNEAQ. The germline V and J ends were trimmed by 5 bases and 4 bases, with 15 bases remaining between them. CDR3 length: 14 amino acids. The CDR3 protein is CASSREQGLYEQYF. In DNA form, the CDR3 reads TGTGCCAGCAGCCGGGAACAGGGCTTATACGAGCAGTACTTC.

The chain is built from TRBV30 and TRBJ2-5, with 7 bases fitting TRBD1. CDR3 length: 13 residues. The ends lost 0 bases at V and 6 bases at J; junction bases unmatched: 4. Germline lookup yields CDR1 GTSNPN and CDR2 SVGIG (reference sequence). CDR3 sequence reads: CAWSVEGAKTQYF. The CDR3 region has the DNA TGTGCCTGGAGTGTTGAGGGGGCCAAGACCCAGTACTTC.